The clone carrying this T cell receptor (beta chain) is termed medium-sized. The sample originates from a study of spatial heterogeneity in lung cancer. V was pared by 3 bases and J by 1 base, with 7 bases of the junction left unmatched. The CDR3 sequence is 15 residues long. In germline, CDR1 is DFQATT, CDR2 SNEGSKA (reference sequence). TCRdb called the 5' RACE reads again in MiXCR, with one record for every CDR3 protein. The sample lists 11,000 or so distinct CDR3 sequences, 3.5% to 5% occurring once. Time point of the sample: sample taken at primary tumor resection. Material for sequencing was whole RNA from tumor, nontumor lung or frozen PBMC, left unsorted.

The chain uses TRBV20-1 and TRBJ2-7, with 9 positions matching TRBD2. The receptor comes from a male donor with early-stage non-small cell lung cancer. The specimen comprised normal lung tissue next to the tumor, sampled at surgery. For the CDR3, the DNA is TGCAGTGCTAGGGAACCCCTAGCGGGATCCTACGAGCAGTACTTC. This gives the protein CSAREPLAGSYEQYF.